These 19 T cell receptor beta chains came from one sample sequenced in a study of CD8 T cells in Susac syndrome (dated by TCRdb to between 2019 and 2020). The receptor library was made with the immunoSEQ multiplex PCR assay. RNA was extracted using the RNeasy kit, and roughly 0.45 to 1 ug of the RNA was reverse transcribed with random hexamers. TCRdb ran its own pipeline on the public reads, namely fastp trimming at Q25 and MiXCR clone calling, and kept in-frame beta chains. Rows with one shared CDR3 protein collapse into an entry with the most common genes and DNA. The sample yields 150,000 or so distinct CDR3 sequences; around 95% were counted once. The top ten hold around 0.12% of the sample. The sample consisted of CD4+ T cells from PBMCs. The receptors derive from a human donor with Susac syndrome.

CDR3: CASSASTSTDTQYF. For the CDR3, the DNA is TGTGCCAGCAGCGCCAGTACGAGCACAGATACGCAGTATTTT. The rearrangement joins TRBV28 to TRBJ2-3, with D uncertain. The V end lost 6 bases, the J end lost 0 bases, and 10 bases lay between the germline ends. Germline V gene data show CDR1 as MDHEN and CDR2 as SYDVKM. The CDR3 totals 14 residues.

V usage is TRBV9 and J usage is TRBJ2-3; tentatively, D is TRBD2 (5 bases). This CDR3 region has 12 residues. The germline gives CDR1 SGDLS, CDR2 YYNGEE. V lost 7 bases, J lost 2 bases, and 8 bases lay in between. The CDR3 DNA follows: TGTGCCAGCTCCCGGGACACAGATACGCAGTATTTT. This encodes CASSRDTDTQYF.

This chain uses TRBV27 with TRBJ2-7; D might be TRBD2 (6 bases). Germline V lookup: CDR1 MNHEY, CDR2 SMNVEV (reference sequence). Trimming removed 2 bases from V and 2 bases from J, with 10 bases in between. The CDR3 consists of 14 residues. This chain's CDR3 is CASSLLGGAYEQYF. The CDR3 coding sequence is TGTGCCAGCAGTTTACTCGGCGGGGCCTACGAGCAGTACTTC.

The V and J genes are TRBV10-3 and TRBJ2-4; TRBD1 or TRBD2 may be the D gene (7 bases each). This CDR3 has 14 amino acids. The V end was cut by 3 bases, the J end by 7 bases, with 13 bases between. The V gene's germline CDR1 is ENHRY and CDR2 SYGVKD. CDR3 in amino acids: CAISEGQGGNIQYF. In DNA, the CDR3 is TGTGCCATCAGTGAAGGTCAGGGGGGGAACATTCAGTACTTC.

This CDR3 is CSVDNRRLTDTQYF. The DNA for the CDR3 is TGCAGCGTTGATAACCGCCGACTCACAGATACGCAGTATTTT. The V and J genes are TRBV29-1 and TRBJ2-3; D uncertain. Trimming stripped 3 bases from V and 2 bases from J, with 12 bases between. From germline, CDR1 is SQVTM and CDR2 ANQGSEA. The CDR3 has 14 residues.

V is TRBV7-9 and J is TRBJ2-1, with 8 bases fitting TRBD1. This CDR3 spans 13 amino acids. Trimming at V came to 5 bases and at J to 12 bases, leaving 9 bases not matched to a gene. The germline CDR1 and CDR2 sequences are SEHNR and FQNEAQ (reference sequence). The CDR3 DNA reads TGTGCCAGCAGCACGTACCAGGGGGCAGGGCAGTTCTTC. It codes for CASSTYQGAGQFF.

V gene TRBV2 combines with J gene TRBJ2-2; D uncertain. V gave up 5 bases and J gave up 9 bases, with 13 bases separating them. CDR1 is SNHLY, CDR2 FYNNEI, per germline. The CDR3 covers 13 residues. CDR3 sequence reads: CASSFNSFRELFF. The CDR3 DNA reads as TGTGCCAGCAGTTTCAACAGTTTTAGGGAGCTGTTTTTT.

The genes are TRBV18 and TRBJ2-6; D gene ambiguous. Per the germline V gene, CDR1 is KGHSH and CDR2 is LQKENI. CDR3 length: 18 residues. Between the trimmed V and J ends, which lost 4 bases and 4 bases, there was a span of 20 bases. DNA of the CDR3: TGTGCCAGCTCACAGCAGGCGCCTACTTTTGGAGGGGCCAACGTCCTGACTTTC. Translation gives CASSQQAPTFGGANVLTF.

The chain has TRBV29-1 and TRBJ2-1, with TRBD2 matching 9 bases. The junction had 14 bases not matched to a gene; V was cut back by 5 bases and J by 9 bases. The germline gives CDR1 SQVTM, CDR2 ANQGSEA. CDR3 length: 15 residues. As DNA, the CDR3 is TGCAGCGTTCTGCGGTTGCGGGAGGGCATAGGTGAGCAGTTCTTC. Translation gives CSVLRLREGIGEQFF.

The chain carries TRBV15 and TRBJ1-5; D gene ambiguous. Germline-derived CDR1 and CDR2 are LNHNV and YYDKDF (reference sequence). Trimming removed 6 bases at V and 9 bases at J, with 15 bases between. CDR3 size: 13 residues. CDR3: CATRSTLSGPQHF. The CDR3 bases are TGTGCCACCAGGTCAACGTTGTCTGGGCCCCAGCATTTT.

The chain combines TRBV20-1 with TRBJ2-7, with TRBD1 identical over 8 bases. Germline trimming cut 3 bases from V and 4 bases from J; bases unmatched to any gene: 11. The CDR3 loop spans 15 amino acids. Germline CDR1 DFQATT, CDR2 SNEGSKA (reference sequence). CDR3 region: CSASTYRDRPYEQYF. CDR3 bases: TGCAGTGCTAGTACCTACCGGGACAGGCCATACGAGCAGTACTTC.

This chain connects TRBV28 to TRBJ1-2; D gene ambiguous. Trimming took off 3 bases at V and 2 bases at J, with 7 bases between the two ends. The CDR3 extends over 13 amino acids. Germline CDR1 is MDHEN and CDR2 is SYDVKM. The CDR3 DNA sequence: TGTGCCAGCAGTTTGTTAGGAAACTATGGCTACACCTTC. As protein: CASSLLGNYGYTF.

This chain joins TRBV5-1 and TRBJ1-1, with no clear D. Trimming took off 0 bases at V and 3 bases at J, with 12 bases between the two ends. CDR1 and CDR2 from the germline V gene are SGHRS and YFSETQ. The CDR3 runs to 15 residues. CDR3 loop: CASSLGGGYDTEAFF. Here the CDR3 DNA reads TGCGCCAGCAGCTTGGGTGGCGGGTACGACACTGAAGCTTTCTTT. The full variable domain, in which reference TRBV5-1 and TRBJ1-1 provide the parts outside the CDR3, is KAGVTQTPRYLIKTRGQQVTLSCSPISGHRSVSWYQQTPGQGLQFLFEYFSETQRNKGNFPGRFSGRQFSNSRSEMNVSTLELGDSALYLCASSLGGGYDTEAFFGQGTRLTVV.

The CDR3 region is CASSSTGIEKLFF. CDR3 sequence (DNA): TGTGCCAGCAGCTCCACAGGGATCGAAAAACTGTTTTTT. V is TRBV7-9 and J is TRBJ1-4; perhaps TRBD1 as D (6 bases). This CDR3 is 13 amino acids long. Trimming shortened V by 4 bases and J by 8 bases, and 11 bases separated the two germline ends. Germline V CDR1 and CDR2: SEHNR, FQNEAQ (reference sequence).

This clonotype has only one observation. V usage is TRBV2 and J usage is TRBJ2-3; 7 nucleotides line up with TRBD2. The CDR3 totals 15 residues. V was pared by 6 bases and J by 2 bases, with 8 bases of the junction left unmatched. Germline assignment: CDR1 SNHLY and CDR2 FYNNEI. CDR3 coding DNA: TGTGCCAGCAGGGGGAGGGGATGGACCACAGATACGCAGTATTTT. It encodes CASRGRGWTTDTQYF. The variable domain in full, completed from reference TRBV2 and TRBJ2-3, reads EPEVTQTPSHQVTQMGQEVILRCVPISNHLYFYWYRQILGQKVEFLVSFYNNEISEKSEIFDDQFSVERPDGSNFTLKIRSTKLEDSAMYFCASRGRGWTTDTQYFGPGTRLTVL.

Written as DNA, the CDR3 is TGTGCCAGCAGCTTAGGGGACAGGCGACCAATTCAGCCCCAGCATTTT. Its translation is CASSLGDRRPIQPQHF. The chain links TRBV7-8 to TRBJ1-5, with 8 bases matching TRBD1. The CDR3 has 16 residues. Trimming at V came to 1 base and at J to 6 bases, leaving 8 bases not matched to a gene. Germline lookup yields CDR1 SGHVS and CDR2 FQNEAQ.

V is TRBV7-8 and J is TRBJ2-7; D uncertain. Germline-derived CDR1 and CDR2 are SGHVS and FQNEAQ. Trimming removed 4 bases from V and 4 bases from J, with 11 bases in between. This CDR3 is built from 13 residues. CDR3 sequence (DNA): TGTGCCAGCAGCTCATTAGCCAGATACGAGCAGTACTTC. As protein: CASSSLARYEQYF. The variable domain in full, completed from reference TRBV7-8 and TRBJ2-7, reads GAGVSQSPRYKVAKRGQDVALRCDPISGHVSLFWYQQALGQGPEFLTYFQNEAQLDKSGLPSDRFFAERPEGSVSTLKIQRTQQEDSAVYLCASSSLARYEQYFGPGTRLTVT.

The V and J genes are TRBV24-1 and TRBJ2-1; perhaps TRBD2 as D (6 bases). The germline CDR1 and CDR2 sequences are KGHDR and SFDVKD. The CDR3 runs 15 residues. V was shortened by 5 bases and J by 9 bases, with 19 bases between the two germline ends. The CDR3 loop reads CATSAPGAGKGEQFF. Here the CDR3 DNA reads TGTGCCACCAGTGCCCCCGGTGCGGGGAAGGGTGAGCAGTTCTTC.

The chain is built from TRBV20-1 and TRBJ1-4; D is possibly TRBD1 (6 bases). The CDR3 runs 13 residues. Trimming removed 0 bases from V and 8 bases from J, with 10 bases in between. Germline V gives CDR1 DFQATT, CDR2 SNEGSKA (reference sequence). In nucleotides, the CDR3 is TGCAGTGCTAGAGACAGGGGAGGGGAAAAACTGTTTTTT. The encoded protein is CSARDRGGEKLFF.